This TCR beta chain was identified in a study of sequential checkpoint blockade in melanoma. Looking at the study overall: Randomization was 1:1 between first-line nivolumab→ipilimumab and ipilimumab→nivolumab. After both sequences, patients received maintenance nivolumab.

CDR1 and CDR2 from the germline V gene are SEHNR and FQNEAQ (reference sequence). CDR3 length: 15 amino acids. J was trimmed by 2 bases and V by 4 bases; bases with no gene match: 8. Treatment noted: randomized to nivolumab then ipilimumab (arm A) or the reverse (arm B). DNA-damaging chemotherapy had not been given to any patient beforehand. From thawed PBMCs, live CD3+CD8+ cells negative for CD19 and CD56 were sorted. Here immunoSEQ multiplex PCR was the method, and the copy in TCRdb shows in-frame clones only, minus some. Found here are around 5,000 clones, about 78% of them singletons; the top ten hold approximately 58%.

The material sequenced was CD8+ T cells sorted from blood (inferred from file names), taken from a patient given nivolumab and ipilimumab in sequence. This sequence originates from a human donor with melanoma. This sequence joins TRBV7-9 and TRBJ2-7; 7 bases line up with TRBD2. The CDR3 DNA reads as TGTGCCAGCAGCTCAATAGGCGGGGGTGCCTACGAGCAGTACTTC. Translation: CASSSIGGGAYEQYF.